This T cell receptor (beta chain) was recorded in a study of radiotherapy plus CTLA-4 blockade in lung cancer. The CDR3 sequence is 13 residues long. The V gene lost 2 bases and the J gene lost 9 bases, with 12 bases spanning the gap. The germline CDR1 and CDR2 sequences are SGHRS and YFSETQ. On this clone: Its cognate antigen is unknown.

Findings and limits, study-wide: Reports state that early shifts in blood T cell clones, with interferon-beta, best predicted response. After radiotherapy and ipilimumab, tumor-derived clones expanded in peripheral blood.

Here immunoSEQ multiplex PCR was the method, and the copy in TCRdb shows in-frame clones only, minus some. The sample holds over 100,000 clones, more than 65% seen once. The material sequenced was peripheral blood, taken from a patient treated with radiotherapy plus ipilimumab. V is TRBV5-1 and J is TRBJ1-5; D possibly corresponds to TRBD1 (5 bases). The TCR sequence derives from a human donor with non-small cell lung cancer that progressed on radiotherapy plus ipilimumab. Some clones in this sample may be carry-over from other donors' samples. The CDR3 is CASSFGGGRPQHF. The CDR3 DNA reads TGCGCCAGCAGCTTTGGGGGGGGGAGGCCCCAGCATTTT. The entire variable domain, with the rest obtained from reference TRBV5-1 and TRBJ1-5, is as follows: KAGVTQTPRYLIKTRGQQVTLSCSPISGHRSVSWYQQTPGQGLQFLFEYFSETQRNKGNFPGRFSGRQFSNSRSEMNVSTLELGDSALYLCASSFGGGRPQHFGDGTRLSIL.